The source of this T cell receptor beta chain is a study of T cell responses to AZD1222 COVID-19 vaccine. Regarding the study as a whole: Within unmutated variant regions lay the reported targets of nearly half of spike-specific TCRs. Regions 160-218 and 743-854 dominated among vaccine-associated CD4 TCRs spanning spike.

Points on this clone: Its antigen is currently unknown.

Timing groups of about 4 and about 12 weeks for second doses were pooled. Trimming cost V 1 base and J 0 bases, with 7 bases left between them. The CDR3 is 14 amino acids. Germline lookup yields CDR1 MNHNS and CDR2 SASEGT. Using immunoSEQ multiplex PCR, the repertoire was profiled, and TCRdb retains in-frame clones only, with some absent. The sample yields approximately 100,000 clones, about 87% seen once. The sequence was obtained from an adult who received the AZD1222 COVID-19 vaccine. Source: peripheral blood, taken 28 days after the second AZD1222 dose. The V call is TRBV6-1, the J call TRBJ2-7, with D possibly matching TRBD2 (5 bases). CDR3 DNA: TGTGCCAGCAGTGAAGGAGGGTACTCCTACGAGCAGTACTTC. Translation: CASSEGGYSYEQYF.